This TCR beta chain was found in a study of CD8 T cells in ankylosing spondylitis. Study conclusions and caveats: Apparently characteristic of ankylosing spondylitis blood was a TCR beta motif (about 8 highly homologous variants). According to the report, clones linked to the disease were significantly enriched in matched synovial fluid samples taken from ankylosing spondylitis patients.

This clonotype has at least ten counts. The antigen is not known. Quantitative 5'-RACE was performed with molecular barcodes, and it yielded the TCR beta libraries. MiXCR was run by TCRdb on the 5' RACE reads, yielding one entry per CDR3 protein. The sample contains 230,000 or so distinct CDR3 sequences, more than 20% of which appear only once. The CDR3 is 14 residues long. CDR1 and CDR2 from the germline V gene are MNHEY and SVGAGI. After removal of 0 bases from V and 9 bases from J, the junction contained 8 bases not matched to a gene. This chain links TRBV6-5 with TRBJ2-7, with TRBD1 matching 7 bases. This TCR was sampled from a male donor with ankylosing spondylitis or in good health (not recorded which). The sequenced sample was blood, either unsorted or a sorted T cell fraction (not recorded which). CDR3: CASSYSTGERWQYF. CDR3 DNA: TGTGCCAGCAGTTACTCTACAGGGGAGAGGTGGCAGTACTTC.